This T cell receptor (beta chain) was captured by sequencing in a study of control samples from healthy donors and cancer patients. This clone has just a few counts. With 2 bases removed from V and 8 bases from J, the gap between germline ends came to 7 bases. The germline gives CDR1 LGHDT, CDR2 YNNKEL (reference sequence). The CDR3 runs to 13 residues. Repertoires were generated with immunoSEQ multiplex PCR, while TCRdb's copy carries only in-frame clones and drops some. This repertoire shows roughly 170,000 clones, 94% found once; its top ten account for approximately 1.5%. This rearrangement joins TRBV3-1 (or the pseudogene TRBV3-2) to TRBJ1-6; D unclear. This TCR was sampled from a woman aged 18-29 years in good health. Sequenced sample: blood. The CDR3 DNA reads TGTGCCAGCAGCCAACAATGGGATTCACCCCTCCACTTT. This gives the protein CASSQQWDSPLHF.